Each of the 2 T cell receptor beta chains below was sequenced from the same sample in a study of blood T cell repertoires in COVID-19. Clones were sequenced by immunoSEQ multiplex PCR, and TCRdb holds only the in-frame ones, with some missing. The data hold 200,000 to 300,000 clones, with about 90% observed a single time. Sequencing was performed on peripheral blood. The receptor source for this set is a woman in her 40s who had recovered from COVID-19.

The V and J genes are TRBV29-1 and TRBJ2-7; D is perhaps TRBD1 (6 bases). V was trimmed by 7 bases and J by 6 bases, leaving 13 bases between them. The CDR3 runs 11 residues. CDR1 is SQVTM and CDR2 is ANQGSEA in the germline V gene. The CDR3 DNA reads as TGCAGCGCCTTACTCAGGGGCGAGCAGTACTTC. This gives the protein CSALLRGEQYF.

A few counts support this clone. This rearrangement joins TRBV4-3 to TRBJ1-4, with a tentative D call TRBD1 (6 bases). The CDR3 consists of 18 residues. Germline lookup yields CDR1 LGHNA and CDR2 YSLEER. V was cut by 0 bases and J by 5 bases, with 19 bases left in between. CDR3 DNA sequence: TGCGCCAGCAGCCAAGATCCGGCCTACAGGGAGGGGAATGAAAAACTGTTTTTT. Protein product: CASSQDPAYREGNEKLFF.